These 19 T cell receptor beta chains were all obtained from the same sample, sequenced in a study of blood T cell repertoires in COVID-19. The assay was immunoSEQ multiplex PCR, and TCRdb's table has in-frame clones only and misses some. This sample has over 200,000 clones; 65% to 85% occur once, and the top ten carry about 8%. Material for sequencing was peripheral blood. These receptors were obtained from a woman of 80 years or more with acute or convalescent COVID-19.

Here the CDR3 reads CASSRLTGGTFQYTDTQYF. The CDR3, as DNA: TGTGCCAGCAGCCGGCTGACAGGGGGCACATTTCAGTACACAGATACGCAGTATTTT. The genes are TRBV7-9 and TRBJ2-3; 10 nucleotides align to TRBD1. Germline values: CDR1 SEHNR, CDR2 FQNEAQ (reference sequence). V gave up 5 bases and J gave up 2 bases; unmatched junction bases: 16. There are 19 residues in the CDR3. Full variable domain (outside the CDR3, taken from reference TRBV7-9 and TRBJ2-3): DTGVSQNPRHKITKRGQNVTFRCDPISEHNRLYWYRQTLGQGPEFLTYFQNEAQLEKSRLLSDRFSAERPKGSFSTLEIQRTEQGDSAMYLCASSRLTGGTFQYTDTQYFGPGTRLTVL.

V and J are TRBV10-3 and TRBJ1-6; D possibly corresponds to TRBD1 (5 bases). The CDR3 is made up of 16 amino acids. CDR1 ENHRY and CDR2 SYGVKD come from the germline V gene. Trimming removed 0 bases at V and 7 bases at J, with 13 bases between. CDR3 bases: TGTGCCATCAGTGAGTCGAAACAGGCAGCGAATTCACCCCTCCACTTT. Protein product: CAISESKQAANSPLHF.

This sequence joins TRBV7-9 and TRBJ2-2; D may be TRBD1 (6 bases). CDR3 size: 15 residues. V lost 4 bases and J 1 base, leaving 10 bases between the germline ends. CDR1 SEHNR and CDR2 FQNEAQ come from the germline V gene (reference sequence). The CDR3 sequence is CASSWTVMNTGELFF. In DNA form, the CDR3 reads TGTGCCAGCAGCTGGACAGTAATGAACACCGGGGAGCTGTTTTTT.

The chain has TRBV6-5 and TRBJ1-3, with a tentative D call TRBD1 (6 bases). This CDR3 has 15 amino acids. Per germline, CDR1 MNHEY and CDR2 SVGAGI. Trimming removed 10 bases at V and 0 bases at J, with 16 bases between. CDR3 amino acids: CATEGDASSGNTIYF. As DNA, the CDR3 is TGTGCCACCGAGGGGGACGCCAGCTCTGGAAACACCATATATTTT.

The CDR3 loop is CASLGGTGVAETQYF. CDR3 in DNA: TGTGCCAGCCTGGGCGGGACAGGGGTTGCGGAGACCCAGTACTTC. V usage is TRBV2 and J usage is TRBJ2-5; TRBD1 matches at 10 bases. The CDR3 runs 15 residues. Germline CDR1 and CDR2: SNHLY and FYNNEI. Trimming took 8 bases from V and 5 from J; bases not matched to a gene: 11. The full variable domain, its missing parts supplied by reference TRBV2 and TRBJ2-5, is EPEVTQTPSHQVTQMGQEVILRCVPISNHLYFYWYRQILGQKVEFLVSFYNNEISEKSEIFDDQFSVERPDGSNFTLKIRSTKLEDSAMYFCASLGGTGVAETQYFGPGTRLLVL.

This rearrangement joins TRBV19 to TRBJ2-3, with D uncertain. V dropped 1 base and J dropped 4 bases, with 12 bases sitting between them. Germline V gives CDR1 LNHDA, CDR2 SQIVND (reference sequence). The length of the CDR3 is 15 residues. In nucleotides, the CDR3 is TGTGCCAGTAGTATAGCCCTCTTGGGCTCAGATACGCAGTATTTT. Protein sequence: CASSIALLGSDTQYF.

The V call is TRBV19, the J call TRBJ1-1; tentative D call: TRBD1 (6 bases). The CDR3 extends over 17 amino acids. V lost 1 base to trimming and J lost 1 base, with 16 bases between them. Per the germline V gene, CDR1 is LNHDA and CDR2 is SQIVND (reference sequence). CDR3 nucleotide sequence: TGTGCCAGTAGTATAGGGGGGTTGGGACAAAAGAACACTGAAGCTTTCTTT. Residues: CASSIGGLGQKNTEAFF.

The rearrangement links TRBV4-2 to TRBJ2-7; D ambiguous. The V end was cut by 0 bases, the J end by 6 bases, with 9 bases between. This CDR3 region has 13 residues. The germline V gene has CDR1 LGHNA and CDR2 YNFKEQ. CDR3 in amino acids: CASSQELVSEQYF. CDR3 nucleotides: TGTGCCAGCAGCCAAGAGCTAGTTTCCGAGCAGTACTTC.

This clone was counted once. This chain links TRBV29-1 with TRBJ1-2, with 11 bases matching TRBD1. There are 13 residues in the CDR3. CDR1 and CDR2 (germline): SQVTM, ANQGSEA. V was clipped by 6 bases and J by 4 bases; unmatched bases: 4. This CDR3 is CSVGTGGIYGYTF. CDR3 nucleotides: TGCAGCGTGGGGACAGGGGGAATCTATGGCTACACCTTC.

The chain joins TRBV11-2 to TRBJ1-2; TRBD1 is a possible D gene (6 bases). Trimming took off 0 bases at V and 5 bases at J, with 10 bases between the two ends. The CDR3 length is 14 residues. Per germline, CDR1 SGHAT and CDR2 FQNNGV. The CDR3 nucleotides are TGTGCCAGCAGCTTAGACCGGACAGCTTATGGCTACACCTTC. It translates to CASSLDRTAYGYTF.

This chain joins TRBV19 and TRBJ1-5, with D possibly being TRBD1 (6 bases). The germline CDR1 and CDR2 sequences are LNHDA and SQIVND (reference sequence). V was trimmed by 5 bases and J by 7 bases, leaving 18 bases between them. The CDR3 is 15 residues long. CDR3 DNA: TGTGCCAGTAGTTGGGGCAGGGGTCAGGAGCAGCCCCAGCATTTT. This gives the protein CASSWGRGQEQPQHF.

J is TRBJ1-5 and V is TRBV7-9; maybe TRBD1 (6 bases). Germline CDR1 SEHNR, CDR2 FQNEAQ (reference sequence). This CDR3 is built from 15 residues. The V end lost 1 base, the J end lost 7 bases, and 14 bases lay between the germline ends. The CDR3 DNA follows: TGTGCCAGCAGCTTAGGGCGGGGGCTCGGACAGCCCCAGCATTTT. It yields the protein CASSLGRGLGQPQHF.

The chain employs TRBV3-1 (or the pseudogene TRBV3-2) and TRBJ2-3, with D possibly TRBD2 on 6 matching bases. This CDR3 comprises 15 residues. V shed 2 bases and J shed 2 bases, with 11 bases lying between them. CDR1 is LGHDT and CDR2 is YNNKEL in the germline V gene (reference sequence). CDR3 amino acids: CASSQRGLPTDTQYF. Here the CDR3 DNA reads TGTGCCAGCAGCCAACGGGGACTTCCCACAGATACGCAGTATTTT.

In DNA form, the CDR3 reads TGTGCCAGCAGCTCGGGACTAGCGGACTACAATGAGCAGTTCTTC. It yields the protein CASSSGLADYNEQFF. V gene TRBV7-9 combines with J gene TRBJ2-1; TRBD2 aligns across 11 bases. V was clipped by 4 bases and J by 3 bases; unmatched bases: 2. CDR1 and CDR2 from the germline V gene are SEHNR and FQNEAQ (reference sequence). The CDR3 extends over 15 amino acids. Full variable domain (remainder filled in from reference TRBV7-9 and TRBJ2-1): DTGVSQNPRHKITKRGQNVTFRCDPISEHNRLYWYRQTLGQGPEFLTYFQNEAQLEKSRLLSDRFSAERPKGSFSTLEIQRTEQGDSAMYLCASSSGLADYNEQFFGPGTRLTVL.

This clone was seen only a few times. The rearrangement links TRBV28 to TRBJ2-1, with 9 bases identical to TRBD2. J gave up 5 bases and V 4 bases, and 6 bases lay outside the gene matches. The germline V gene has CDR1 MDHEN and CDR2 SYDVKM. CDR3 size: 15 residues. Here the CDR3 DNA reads TGTGCCAGCAGTTCTTGGCTAGCGGGGAACAATGAGCAGTTCTTC. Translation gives CASSSWLAGNNEQFF. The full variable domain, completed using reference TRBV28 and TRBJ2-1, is DVKVTQSSRYLVKRTGEKVFLECVQDMDHENMFWYRQDPGLGLRLIYFSYDVKMKEKGDIPEGYSVSREKKERFSLILESASTNQTSMYLCASSSWLAGNNEQFFGPGTRLTVL.

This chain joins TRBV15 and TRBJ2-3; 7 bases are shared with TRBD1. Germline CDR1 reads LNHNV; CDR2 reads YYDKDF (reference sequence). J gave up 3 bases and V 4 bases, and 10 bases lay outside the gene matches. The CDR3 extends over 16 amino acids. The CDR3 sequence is CATSKQDRVGTDTQYF. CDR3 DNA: TGTGCCACCAGCAAACAAGACAGGGTGGGGACAGATACGCAGTATTTT.

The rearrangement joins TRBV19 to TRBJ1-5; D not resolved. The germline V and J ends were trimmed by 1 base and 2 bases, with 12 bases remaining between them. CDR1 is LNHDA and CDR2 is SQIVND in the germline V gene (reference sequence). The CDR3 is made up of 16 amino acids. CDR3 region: CASSIATPTGNQPQHF. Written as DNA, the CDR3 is TGTGCCAGTAGTATAGCAACACCCACCGGCAATCAGCCCCAGCATTTT. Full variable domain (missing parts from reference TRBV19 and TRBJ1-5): DGGITQSPKYLFRKEGQNVTLSCEQNLNHDAMYWYRQDPGQGLRLIYYSQIVNDFQKGDIAEGYSVSREKKESFPLTVTSAQKNPTAFYLCASSIATPTGNQPQHFGDGTRLSIL.

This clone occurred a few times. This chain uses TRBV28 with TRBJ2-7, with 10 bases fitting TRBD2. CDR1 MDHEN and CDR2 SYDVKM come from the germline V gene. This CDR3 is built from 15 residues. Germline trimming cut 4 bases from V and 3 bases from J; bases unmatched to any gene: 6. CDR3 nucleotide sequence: TGTGCCAGCAGTTCTGCTAGCGGGAGTGACTACGAGCAGTACTTC. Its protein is CASSSASGSDYEQYF.

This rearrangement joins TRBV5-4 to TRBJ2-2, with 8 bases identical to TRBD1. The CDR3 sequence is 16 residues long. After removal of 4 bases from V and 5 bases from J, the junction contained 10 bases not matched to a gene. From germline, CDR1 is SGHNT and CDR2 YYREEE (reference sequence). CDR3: CASSPRGQALTGELFF. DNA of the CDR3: TGTGCCAGCAGCCCCAGGGGACAGGCCCTGACCGGGGAGCTGTTTTTT.